The 31 T cell receptor beta chains reported below all come from one sample, sequenced in a study of shared clonotypes between healthy human individuals. The assay was immunoSEQ multiplex PCR, and TCRdb's table has in-frame clones only and misses some. The sample comprises about 1.5 million clones, approximately 96% of which are singletons, and approximately 1% rests with the top ten. Sample: naive CD4+ T cells sorted from blood. Subset denoted: CD45RA+ positively selected. These receptors all stem from a young man in good health.

The rearrangement joins TRBV4-2 to TRBJ2-1; D gene unclear. Germline V gene sequence: CDR1 LGHNA, CDR2 YNFKEQ. This CDR3 contains 11 residues. Trimming removed 3 bases at V and 8 bases at J, with 5 bases between. CDR3 in DNA: TGTGCCAGCAGCCATACCGATGAGCAGTTCTTC. This codes for CASSHTDEQFF.

The chain joins TRBV18 to TRBJ1-4; D ambiguous. Trimming removed 4 bases from V and 3 bases from J, with 18 bases in between. Germline V gives CDR1 KGHSH, CDR2 LQKENI. CDR3 size: 17 residues. CDR3 loop: CASSRVPASTANEKLFF. The CDR3 coding sequence is TGTGCCAGCTCACGAGTTCCAGCCTCAACAGCTAATGAAAAACTGTTTTTT.

The gene calls are TRBV5-1 and TRBJ2-2; possible D gene TRBD1, 6 bases. This CDR3 region has 15 residues. Germline V gives CDR1 SGHRS, CDR2 YFSETQ. With 4 bases removed from V and 3 bases from J, the gap between germline ends came to 13 bases. CDR3 sequence reads: CASSTPQGYTGELFF. In DNA, the CDR3 is TGCGCCAGCAGCACCCCACAGGGTTACACCGGGGAGCTGTTTTTT. The full variable domain, with the rest looked up from reference TRBV5-1 and TRBJ2-2, is KAGVTQTPRYLIKTRGQQVTLSCSPISGHRSVSWYQQTPGQGLQFLFEYFSETQRNKGNFPGRFSGRQFSNSRSEMNVSTLELGDSALYLCASSTPQGYTGELFFGEGSRLTVL.

Comments on this clone: The identical CDR3 is also encoded by other nucleotide sequences in the sample. This chain joins TRBV5-4 and TRBJ2-7; 13 bases are a match to TRBD2. Germline V lookup: CDR1 SGHNT, CDR2 YYREEE (reference sequence). This CDR3 has 15 amino acids. J lost 3 bases, V lost 3 bases, and 3 bases had no gene match. CDR3 in DNA: TGTGCCAGCAGCTCGAGACTAGCGGGGGGCTACGAGCAGTACTTC. It translates to CASSSRLAGGYEQYF.

The chain links TRBV7-9 to TRBJ2-4; perhaps TRBD2 as D (6 bases). V shed 4 bases and J shed 0 bases, with 13 bases lying between them. The CDR3 has 16 residues. The V gene's germline CDR1 is SEHNR and CDR2 FQNEAQ (reference sequence). CDR3 nucleotide sequence: TGTGCCAGCAGCTCCCTGGAGGGGATAGCCAAAAACATTCAGTACTTC. Its translation is CASSSLEGIAKNIQYF.

The rearrangement uses TRBV30 and TRBJ1-3; perhaps TRBD1 as D (5 bases). The germline gives CDR1 GTSNPN, CDR2 SVGIG (reference sequence). The CDR3 loop spans 14 amino acids. V lost 2 bases to trimming and J lost 0 bases, with 8 bases between them. The CDR3 DNA follows: TGTGCCTGGAGTTCAGGGAGCTCTGGAAACACCATATATTTT. It encodes CAWSSGSSGNTIYF.

The chain uses TRBV18 and TRBJ2-1; D not certain. CDR3 length: 12 amino acids. Trimming cost V 6 bases and J 0 bases, with 3 bases left between them. Germline lookup yields CDR1 KGHSH and CDR2 LQKENI. The CDR3 region is CASSISYNEQFF. The CDR3 DNA is TGTGCCAGCTCTATCTCCTACAATGAGCAGTTCTTC.

The chain joins TRBV7-9 to TRBJ2-6; 8 bases are shared with TRBD1. This CDR3 comprises 15 residues. V was clipped by 5 bases and J by 2 bases; unmatched bases: 2. The germline V gene encodes CDR1 SEHNR and CDR2 FQNEAQ (reference sequence). CDR3 amino acids: CASSAGGPGANVLTF. The CDR3 DNA sequence: TGTGCCAGCAGCGCAGGGGGCCCTGGGGCCAACGTCCTGACTTTC.

Concerning this clone itself: Other DNA sequences in the sample encode the same CDR3. The V gene is TRBV5-4, the J gene TRBJ2-3; possibly TRBD2 for D (6 bases). Germline V gene sequence: CDR1 SGHNT, CDR2 YYREEE (reference sequence). The V end was cut by 2 bases, the J end by 0 bases, with 7 bases between. The CDR3 totals 14 residues. The CDR3 loop is CASSFSGSTDTQYF. The CDR3 DNA follows: TGTGCCAGCAGCTTCAGCGGGAGCACAGATACGCAGTATTTT.

The rearrangement links TRBV5-1 to TRBJ2-3, with 9 bases lining up with TRBD2. Germline V lookup: CDR1 SGHRS, CDR2 YFSETQ. V gave up 0 bases and J gave up 5 bases; unmatched junction bases: 4. The CDR3 spans 15 residues. The CDR3, as DNA: TGCGCCAGCAGCTTGGAGGCTAGCGGGGAAGATACGCAGTATTTT. Its translation is CASSLEASGEDTQYF.

The gene calls are TRBV2 and TRBJ2-1; perhaps TRBD2 as D (5 bases). The germline gives CDR1 SNHLY, CDR2 FYNNEI. The germline V and J ends were trimmed by 5 bases and 4 bases, with 15 bases remaining between them. The CDR3 spans 15 residues. CDR3 DNA sequence: TGTGCCAGCAGTCCGGGATCAACGGGGTACAATGAGCAGTTCTTC. Encoded protein: CASSPGSTGYNEQFF.

The rearrangement uses TRBV5-1 and TRBJ2-1; 11 bases are shared with TRBD2. Germline CDR1 SGHRS, CDR2 YFSETQ. This CDR3 is built from 16 residues. V lost 3 bases and J lost 9; bases outside the gene matches: 11. CDR3 sequence reads: CASSSQKGLAVGEQFF. CDR3 nucleotide sequence: TGCGCCAGCAGCTCACAGAAGGGACTAGCGGTCGGTGAGCAGTTCTTC.

The chain is built from TRBV29-1 and TRBJ2-7; D might be TRBD2 (5 bases). The germline V gene encodes CDR1 SQVTM and CDR2 ANQGSEA. The ends were cut back, 4 bases at V and 5 bases at J, with 15 bases in the middle. The CDR3 sequence is 13 residues long. The CDR3 DNA reads as TGCAGCGTTGGTGATTTACTAGACGACGAGCAGTACTTC. It encodes CSVGDLLDDEQYF.

The chain employs TRBV7-9 and TRBJ2-3; 11 positions agree with TRBD2. The trim removed 4 bases at V and 6 bases at J, leaving 18 bases unmatched. Germline CDR1 reads SEHNR; CDR2 reads FQNEAQ (reference sequence). The CDR3 is 19 amino acids. The CDR3 DNA reads TGTGCCAGCAGCTCTCCTAGCGGGAGGACCCAGCCCGGGTCGGATACGCAGTATTTT. It specifies CASSSPSGRTQPGSDTQYF.

The CDR3 loop reads CASSAVAGLTDTQYF. In nucleotides, the CDR3 is TGCGCCAGCAGTGCTGTAGCGGGCCTTACAGATACGCAGTATTTT. The rearrangement uses TRBV10-1 and TRBJ2-3, with 7 nucleotides matching TRBD2. CDR1 is WNHNN, CDR2 SYGVQD, per germline (reference sequence). V shed 4 bases, J shed 3 bases, and the junction held 7 bases outside the gene matches. This CDR3 is 15 amino acids long.

This clone appeared once. The chain uses TRBV27 and TRBJ2-1, with 8 bases that match TRBD2. The CDR3 has 17 residues. After removal of 4 bases from V and 0 bases from J, the junction contained 8 bases not matched to a gene. Germline CDR1 reads MNHEY; CDR2 reads SMNVEV (reference sequence). Here the CDR3 reads CASSSPRGVSSYNEQFF. CDR3 nucleotide sequence: TGTGCCAGCAGTTCCCCGCGGGGGGTGAGCTCCTACAATGAGCAGTTCTTC.

On this clone itself: Other DNA variants within this sample encode the same CDR3. The gene calls are TRBV5-6 and TRBJ2-3, with 9 bases identical to TRBD2. Germline-derived CDR1 and CDR2 are SGHDT and YYEEEE. V was clipped by 0 bases and J by 0 bases; unmatched bases: 2. The CDR3 sequence is 16 residues long. The CDR3 sequence is CASSLGLAASTDTQYF. The CDR3 DNA follows: TGTGCCAGCAGCTTGGGACTAGCGGCTAGCACAGATACGCAGTATTTT.

This chain uses TRBV9 with TRBJ2-3; 9 bases agree with TRBD2. With V trimmed by 4 bases and J by 3 bases, 9 bases remained unmatched. The CDR3 length is 16 residues. The germline CDR1 and CDR2 sequences are SGDLS and YYNGEE. Here the CDR3 DNA reads TGTGCCAGCAGCATCCTGGCGGGAGGGAGAACAGATACGCAGTATTTT. Protein product: CASSILAGGRTDTQYF.

The rearrangement links TRBV6-1 to TRBJ2-5; no reliable D call. Trimming pared 2 bases from V and 1 base from J, leaving 14 bases between. CDR1 MNHNS and CDR2 SASEGT come from the germline V gene. The CDR3 has 16 amino acids. CDR3 sequence (DNA): TGTGCCAGCAGTGAACAGACCTACTATCTCCAAGAGACCCAGTACTTC. Residues: CASSEQTYYLQETQYF.

The chain employs TRBV9 and TRBJ1-2, with TRBD1 as a possible D gene (6 bases). The ends were cut back, 3 bases at V and 8 bases at J, with 17 bases in the middle. The CDR3 is made up of 14 amino acids. CDR1 SGDLS and CDR2 YYNGEE come from the germline V gene. Here the CDR3 DNA reads TGTGCCAGCAGCGGCCCCAGGGGCCAGGGCGGCTACACCTTC. As protein: CASSGPRGQGGYTF.

V and J are TRBV29-1 and TRBJ2-4; D assignment may be TRBD1 or TRBD2 (5 bases each). Trimming took 7 bases from V and 0 from J, leaving 16 bases between them. Germline assignment: CDR1 SQVTM and CDR2 ANQGSEA. The CDR3 runs to 15 residues. The CDR3 DNA follows: TGCAGCGGGGGCCAGACGGGGCTAGCCAAAAACATTCAGTACTTC. Translating gives CSGGQTGLAKNIQYF.

The chain carries TRBV2 and TRBJ2-1, with 9 bases lining up with TRBD1. The V gene end was trimmed by 4 bases and the J gene end by 8 bases; junction bases not matched to a gene: 9. Germline V gene sequence: CDR1 SNHLY, CDR2 FYNNEI. The CDR3 has 15 amino acids. In DNA, the CDR3 is TGTGCCAGCAGTGCCGGGACAGGGACATATCATGAGCAGTTCTTC. It is translated as CASSAGTGTYHEQFF.

The rearrangement links TRBV7-2 to TRBJ2-2; D uncertain. Per germline, CDR1 SGHTA and CDR2 FQGNSA. V was clipped by 1 base and J by 6 bases, with 6 bases between them. This CDR3 region has 13 residues. The CDR3 DNA follows: TGTGCCAGCAGCTTAGATTACGCCGGGGAGCTGTTTTTT. Encoded protein: CASSLDYAGELFF.

The rearrangement uses TRBV5-1 and TRBJ2-7; the D is unclear. The CDR3 covers 15 residues. V was clipped by 5 bases and J by 3 bases, with 18 bases between them. In germline, CDR1 is SGHRS, CDR2 YFSETQ. CDR3 bases: TGCGCCAGCAGTCCGGACGGAACATTACTCTACGAGCAGTACTTC. Translation: CASSPDGTLLYEQYF.

The chain recombines TRBV27 with TRBJ2-5, with 12 bases matching TRBD1. Germline V lookup: CDR1 MNHEY, CDR2 SMNVEV (reference sequence). V was clipped by 5 bases and J by 7 bases; unmatched bases: 11. The CDR3 consists of 16 residues. CDR3 protein: CASSPLRDRGRVTQYF. The CDR3 DNA reads as TGTGCCAGCAGTCCACTACGGGACAGGGGGCGGGTGACCCAGTACTTC.

The chain uses TRBV5-8 and TRBJ1-4; unclear D gene. The CDR3 sequence is 14 residues long. V was cut by 4 bases and J by 6 bases, with 13 bases left in between. Germline values: CDR1 SGHTS, CDR2 YDEGEE. For the CDR3, the DNA is TGTGCCAGCAGCGACCAGCATACCCATGAAAAACTGTTTTTT. It translates to CASSDQHTHEKLFF.

This sequence joins TRBV10-2 and TRBJ1-4, with TRBD1 as a possible D gene (6 bases). CDR3 length: 13 amino acids. Germline V gives CDR1 WSHSY, CDR2 SAAADI. Trimming cost V 5 bases and J 10 bases, with 14 bases left between them. CDR3 in DNA: TGCGCCAGCAGTCCGGCAGGGGCAGGAAAACTGTTTTTT. Translation gives CASSPAGAGKLFF.

The V and J genes are TRBV6-5 and TRBJ2-1; 10 bases are a match to TRBD1. The CDR3 is 15 residues long. V lost 5 bases and J lost 5; bases outside the gene matches: 6. Germline values: CDR1 MNHEY, CDR2 SVGAGI. The CDR3 region is CASSTGQGVDNEQFF. CDR3 coding DNA: TGTGCCAGCAGTACAGGACAGGGGGTCGACAATGAGCAGTTCTTC.

This chain joins TRBV13 and TRBJ2-4; no reliable D call. The germline gives CDR1 PRHDT, CDR2 FYEKMQ (reference sequence). This CDR3 is built from 16 residues. The V and J ends lost 1 base and 5 bases respectively, with 15 bases between them. This CDR3 is CASSLEGLVGENIQYF. In DNA, the CDR3 is TGTGCCAGCAGCTTAGAAGGCCTAGTAGGCGAAAACATTCAGTACTTC.

This sequence joins TRBV19 and TRBJ2-2; 10 bases are a match to TRBD2. The germline CDR1 and CDR2 sequences are LNHDA and SQIVND (reference sequence). The junction had 8 bases not matched to a gene; V was cut back by 3 bases and J by 4 bases. The CDR3 is 17 residues long. The CDR3 reads CASSIPVLAGVTGELFF. CDR3 bases: TGTGCCAGTAGTATCCCCGTTCTAGCGGGAGTCACCGGGGAGCTGTTTTTT.

The V and J genes are TRBV10-3 and TRBJ2-5; 9 bases are a match to TRBD2. The DNA end is more similar to TRBJ2-7, so the J call may be wrong. The CDR3 runs 16 residues. Germline V gives CDR1 ENHRY, CDR2 SYGVKD. The CDR3 sequence is CAISGLTSGSSYEQYF. CDR3 in DNA: TGTGCCATCAGCGGTCTAACTAGCGGGTCTTCCTACGAGCAGTACTTC.